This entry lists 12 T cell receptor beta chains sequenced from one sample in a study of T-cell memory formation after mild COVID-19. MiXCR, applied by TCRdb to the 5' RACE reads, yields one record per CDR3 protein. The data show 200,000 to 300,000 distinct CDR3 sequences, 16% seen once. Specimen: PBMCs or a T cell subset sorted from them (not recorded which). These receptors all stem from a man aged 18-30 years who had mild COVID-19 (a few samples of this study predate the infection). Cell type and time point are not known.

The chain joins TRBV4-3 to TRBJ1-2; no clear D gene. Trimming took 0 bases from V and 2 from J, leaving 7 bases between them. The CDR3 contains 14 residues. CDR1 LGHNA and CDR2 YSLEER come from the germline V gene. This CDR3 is CASSQDYRNYGYTF. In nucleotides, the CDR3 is TGCGCCAGCAGCCAAGATTACAGAAACTATGGCTACACCTTC.

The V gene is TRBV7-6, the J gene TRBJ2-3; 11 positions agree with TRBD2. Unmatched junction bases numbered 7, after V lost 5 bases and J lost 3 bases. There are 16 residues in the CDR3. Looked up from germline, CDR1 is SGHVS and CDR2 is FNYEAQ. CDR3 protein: CASSPATSGGTDTQYF. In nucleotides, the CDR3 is TGTGCCAGCAGCCCCGCCACTAGCGGGGGTACAGATACGCAGTATTTT.

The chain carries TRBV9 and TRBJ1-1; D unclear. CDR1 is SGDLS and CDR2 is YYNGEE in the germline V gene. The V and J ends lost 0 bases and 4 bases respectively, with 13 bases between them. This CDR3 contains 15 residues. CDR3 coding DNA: TGTGCCAGCAGCGTAGATGGCCTATCAGGCACTGAAGCTTTCTTT. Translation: CASSVDGLSGTEAFF.

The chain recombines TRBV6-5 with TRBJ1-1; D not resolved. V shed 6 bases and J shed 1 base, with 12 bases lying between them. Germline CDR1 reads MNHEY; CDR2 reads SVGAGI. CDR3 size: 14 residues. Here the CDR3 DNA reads TGTGCCAGCAGCTTTTGGGTTTCGAACACTGAAGCTTTCTTT. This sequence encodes CASSFWVSNTEAFF.

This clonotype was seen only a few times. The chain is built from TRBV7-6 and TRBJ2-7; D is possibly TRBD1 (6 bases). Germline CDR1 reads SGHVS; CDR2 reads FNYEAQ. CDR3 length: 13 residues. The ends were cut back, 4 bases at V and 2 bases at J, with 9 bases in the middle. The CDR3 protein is CASSWDKTYEQYF. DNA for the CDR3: TGTGCCAGCAGCTGGGACAAGACCTACGAGCAGTACTTC.

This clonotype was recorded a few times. CDR3 sequence: CASSRTGIGYTF. CDR3 DNA: TGTGCCAGCAGCAGGACAGGGATCGGCTACACCTTC. The chain is built from TRBV7-9 and TRBJ1-2; 8 bases are shared with TRBD1. Losses at the gene ends were 5 bases for V and 8 bases for J; bases not matched to a gene: 4. The CDR3 consists of 12 residues. CDR1 and CDR2 (germline): SEHNR, FQNEAQ (reference sequence).

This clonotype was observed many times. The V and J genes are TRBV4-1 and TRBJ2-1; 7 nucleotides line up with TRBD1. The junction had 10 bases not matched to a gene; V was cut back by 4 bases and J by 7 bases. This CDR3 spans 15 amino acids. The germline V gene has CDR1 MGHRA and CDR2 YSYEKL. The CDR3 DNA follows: TGCGCCAGCAGCCGAGTAGAGGGGGCTGAAAATGAGCAGTTCTTC. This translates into CASSRVEGAENEQFF.

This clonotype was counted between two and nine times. The CDR3 here is CASSLEASSYNEQFF. As DNA, the CDR3 is TGTGCCAGCAGCTTAGAGGCTAGCTCCTACAATGAGCAGTTCTTC. The chain carries TRBV7-3 and TRBJ2-1; D ambiguous. This CDR3 has 15 amino acids. Germline loops: CDR1 SGHTA, CDR2 FQGTGA. The V end was cut by 2 bases, the J end by 0 bases, with 8 bases between.

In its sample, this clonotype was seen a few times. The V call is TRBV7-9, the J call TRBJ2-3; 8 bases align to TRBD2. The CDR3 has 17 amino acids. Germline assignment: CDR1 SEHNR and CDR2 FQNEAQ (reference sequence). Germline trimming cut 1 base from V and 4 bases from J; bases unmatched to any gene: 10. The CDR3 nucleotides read TGTGCCAGCAGCTTAGTACCGGGACTAGGATACGCAGATACGCAGTATTTT. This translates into CASSLVPGLGYADTQYF.

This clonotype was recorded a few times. CDR3 sequence reads: CASSFRGSETQYF. The CDR3 coding sequence is TGTGCCAGCAGTTTCAGGGGTAGCGAGACCCAGTACTTC. The V and J genes are TRBV12-3 or TRBV12-4 and TRBJ2-5; D is possibly TRBD1 (6 bases). Trimming removed 3 bases at V and 5 bases at J, with 10 bases between. CDR3 size: 13 residues.

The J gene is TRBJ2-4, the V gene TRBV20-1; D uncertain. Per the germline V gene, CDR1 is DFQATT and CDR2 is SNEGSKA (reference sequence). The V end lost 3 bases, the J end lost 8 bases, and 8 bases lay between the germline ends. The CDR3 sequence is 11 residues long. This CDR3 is CSAREAHIQYF. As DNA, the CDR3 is TGCAGTGCTAGGGAAGCACACATTCAGTACTTC.

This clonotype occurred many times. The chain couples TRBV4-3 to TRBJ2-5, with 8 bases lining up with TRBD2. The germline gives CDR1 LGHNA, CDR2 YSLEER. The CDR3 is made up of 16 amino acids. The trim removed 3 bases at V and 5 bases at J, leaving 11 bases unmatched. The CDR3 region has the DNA TGCGCCAGCAGCCAGAGTGTATTCACGGGAGGGGAGACCCAGTACTTC. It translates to CASSQSVFTGGETQYF.